This entry features one T cell receptor beta chain sequence. Its antigen is not identified. At the survey level, the v3.0 immunoSEQ assay was run. Repertoires were generated with immunoSEQ multiplex PCR, while TCRdb's copy carries only in-frame clones and drops some. The sample contains tens of thousands of clones, 80% to 95% of which appear only once. The record originates from a study of long-term antiretroviral therapy in people with HIV. Study conclusions and caveats: Repertoires in HIV (unlike those of controls) had narrower CDR3 length ranges.

CDR1 and CDR2 (germline): SGHNT, YYREEE (reference sequence). V dropped 0 bases and J dropped 4; count of bases not matched to a gene: 11. The CDR3 consists of 19 residues. The chain uses TRBV5-4 and TRBJ2-6; 9 bases agree with TRBD1. This TCR was sampled from a woman between 40 and 55 years old with HIV. Sequencing was performed on unsorted PBMCs, taken 5 to 5.5 years after starting antiretroviral therapy. The CDR3 loop reads CASSLGVTGGALGANVLTF. DNA for the CDR3: TGTGCCAGCAGCTTGGGGGTCACAGGGGGCGCGTTGGGGGCCAACGTCCTGACTTTC.